The T cell receptor (beta chain) described here comes from a study of blood T cells in healthy people across ages. Whole-study findings and limits: TCR beta diversity, measured per million T cells, fell in a roughly linear way with age.

The second PCR ran about 6 to 12 cycles with a sample-barcoded 5' primer and J-beta primers. CDR3-containing paired-end reads numbered at least 2.5 million in each sample. TCRdb processed the 5' RACE reads anew with MiXCR; each CDR3 protein has one entry. This repertoire shows about 1.7 million distinct CDR3 sequences, under 30% found once; its top ten account for 7.7%. The CDR3 sequence is 11 residues long. Germline V gene data show CDR1 as SGHRS and CDR2 as YFSETQ. A remark on this clonotype: As yet, its antigen is unknown. The junction and the germline gene differ at one end; a read error may be behind it.

This clonotype was obtained from a woman under 40 in good health. This chain connects TRBV5-1 to TRBJ2-5, with no clear D. Sequencing was performed on blood. CDR3 bases: TGCGCCAGCAGCAGACAAGAGACCCAGGACTTC. It specifies CASSRQETQDF.